A selection of T cell receptor beta chains follows, all from one sample in a study of T cell responses to AZD1222 COVID-19 vaccine. The repertoire was sequenced with immunoSEQ multiplex PCR; TCRdb's copy has only in-frame clones and lacks some. The profile shows 75,000 to 85,000 clones, approximately 88% of them singletons. Sequencing was performed on peripheral blood, taken 28 days after the second AZD1222 dose. The receptors shown here come from an adult who received the AZD1222 COVID-19 vaccine. The conserved cysteine and the conserved F or W are not part of the CDR3 here. The listing skips clone size in some rows; elsewhere it reads once, few, many or a size class.

abundance	j_gene	v_gene	CDR3aa
NA	TRBJ1-2	TRBV10-3	AIRLGGQGPYGYT
NA	TRBJ2-1	TRBV11-2	ASSLGTYNEQF
NA	TRBJ2-7	TRBV7-6	ASSSTGPYEQY
NA	TRBJ2-1	TRBV29-1	SVEDLGGAGYNEQF
NA	TRBJ1-1	TRBV4-3	ASSQYGMGDTEAF
few	TRBJ1-2	TRBV15	ATSRETGSNYGYT
NA	TRBJ2-2	TRBV9	ASSVVAGTNTGELF
NA	TRBJ2-3	TRBV11-3	ASSLSVTDTQY
NA	TRBJ1-4	TRBV7-9	ASSFGTGSEKLF
NA	TRBJ2-5	TRBV7-9	ASSYSRGTQETQY
NA	TRBJ1-2	TRBV5-4	ASSLSGTGYGYT
NA	TRBJ1-5	TRBV6-5	ASIRTGSGQPQH
NA	TRBJ1-3	TRBV4-3	ASSQDTRLNTIY
NA	TRBJ2-7	TRBV5-5	ASSLAPGQGTYYEQY
NA	TRBJ2-3	TRBV5-4	ASSRGTSGGAGWADTQY
few	TRBJ1-5	TRBV5-5	ASSPYWGSRGNQPQH
NA	TRBJ1-5	TRBV14	ASNQDTNQPQH
NA	TRBJ2-2	TRBV9	ASSALESRTTGELF
once	TRBJ1-2	TRBV28	ASSSGWTNYGYT
many	TRBJ1-1	TRBV5-4	ASSLGTGGRTEAF
NA	TRBJ2-7	TRBV28	ASSLRASGVEQY
NA	TRBJ2-3	TRBV10-1	ASSLLTVSTDTQY
few	TRBJ1-5	TRBV18	ASSPPRGDSNQPQH
NA	TRBJ2-7	TRBV10-3	AIRENTGDEQY
NA	TRBJ1-4	TRBV2	ASGPETEKLF
NA	TRBJ1-5	TRBV6-5	ASVQFGGSNQPQH
NA	TRBJ2-7	TRBV19	ASKPSTGDRSYEQY
NA	TRBJ1-1	TRBV19	ASIRGSEAF
NA	TRBJ2-5	TRBV5-4	ASSLGQGQETQY
NA	TRBJ1-5	TRBV25-1	ASSESGTGVVSNQPQH
NA	TRBJ2-5	TRBV3-1/TRBV3-2	ASSPPSVWETQY
NA	TRBJ2-3	TRBV7-2	ASSPTRPPDTQY
NA	TRBJ2-2	TRBV5-1	ASREGWTNTGELF
NA	TRBJ2-1	TRBV5-1	ASSRPRVGEQF
NA	TRBJ1-1	TRBV19	ASSLRHPNTEAF
NA	TRBJ2-1	TRBV5-4	AGLRGGADNEQF
NA	TRBJ1-2	TRBV12-5	ASGSGLFYGYT
NA	TRBJ1-5	TRBV12-3/TRBV12-4	ASSDPNQPQH
NA	TRBJ2-2	TRBV20-1	SASGPSLDGELF
NA	TRBJ2-7	TRBV7-9	ASSLIQGVSYEQY
NA	TRBJ2-1	TRBV7-2	ASRAPAGGNNEQF
NA	TRBJ2-7	TRBV2	ASSPGSGEQY
NA	TRBJ2-7	TRBV6-5	ASSYSTGATYEQY
NA	TRBJ2-1	TRBV27	ASSFSGDVTYNEQF
NA	TRBJ1-3	TRBV29-1	SVSGEAGNTIY